The entry below gives a single T cell receptor beta chain sequence along with its context. What it binds is unknown. The CDR3 has 12 residues. Germline V CDR1 and CDR2: MNHEY, SMNVEV (reference sequence). Trimming removed 8 bases from V and 2 bases from J; junction bases left unmatched: 3. The primer mix had 60 Vbeta and 13 Jbeta primers. The method was immunoSEQ multiplex PCR; TCRdb's version includes in-frame clones alone and lacks a portion of them. The repertoire includes 120,000 or so clones, 55% to 75% of them detected once, and about 4% sits in the top ten. The data were obtained in a study of cytomegalovirus exposure and HLA in healthy donors. Regarding the study as a whole: CMV serostatus alone was available as immune exposure information. Analyzed later, most CMV-associated TCR beta chains appeared HLA-restricted. The study flagged around 150 TCR beta chains as cytomegalovirus-associated.

The receptor's source is a man in his thirties or forties in good health and CMV-seronegative. The specimen sequenced was PBMCs. This rearrangement joins TRBV27 to TRBJ2-7; 7 bases align to TRBD1. The CDR3 DNA is TGTGCCAGCGCGGACAGGCCCTACGAGCAGTACTTC. Translation: CASADRPYEQYF.